The subject of this entry is one T cell receptor (beta chain). The record originates from a study of blood T cells in healthy people across ages. Isolated per sample were at least 7 million PBMCs. A sample-barcoded 5' primer and a J-beta primer mix were used in a second PCR of roughly 6 to 11 cycles. Each sample yielded at least 2.5 million CDR3-containing paired-end reads. From the 5' RACE reads, TCRdb called clonotypes with MiXCR, one entry per CDR3 protein. This table holds approximately 800,000 distinct CDR3 sequences, around 50% found once. The sequenced sample was blood. The TCR comes from a man aged 40-55 years in good health.

CDR3 nucleotide sequence: TGTGCCAGCTCACCACCTGTAGGGTATCAAAAGACCCAGTACTTC. Translated: CASSPPVGYQKTQYF. V gene TRBV18 combines with J gene TRBJ2-5; D remains ambiguous. The ends were cut back, 0 bases at V and 6 bases at J, with 14 bases in the middle. CDR1 KGHSH and CDR2 LQKENI come from the germline V gene. The CDR3 is made up of 15 amino acids.